Listed below are T cell receptor beta chains from one sample, sequenced in a study of T cells expressing NK-cell markers. From its re-call of the 5' RACE reads, TCRdb lists each CDR3 protein once, without DNA. The sample data list 250,000 or so distinct CDR3 sequences. The sample comprised blood T cells: a sorted CD56 or NKG2C T cell subset, CD4+ or CD8+ T cells, or bulk PBMC T cells (not recorded which). These receptors came from a woman between 18 and 75 years old in good health. The CDR3 runs from the conserved cysteine through the conserved F or W.

CASSLGGGRGSTDTQYF,TRBV5-4,TRBJ2-3
CASSLAEVATGQPQHF,TRBV7-2,TRBJ1-5
CASSSQGGRETQYF,TRBV12-3/TRBV12-4,TRBJ2-5
CASSLFGTGSYEQYF,TRBV28,TRBJ2-7
CSARRRGGDYEQFF,TRBV20-1,TRBJ2-1
CASSQGLAGGPDTGELFF,TRBV14,TRBJ2-2
CASSPLYPGGNYNEQFF,TRBV5-5,TRBJ2-1
CASSRTSATPSTDTQYF,TRBV6-1,TRBJ2-3
CASTPAWGTTGELFF,TRBV5-4,TRBJ2-2
CSANEGGVGDTQYF,TRBV20-1,TRBJ2-3
CASSLRSGQGIDQPQHF,TRBV12-3/TRBV12-4,TRBJ1-5
CASRSQTSGSNEQFF,TRBV6-2/TRBV6-3,TRBJ2-1
CASSSSGPYNEQFF,TRBV7-3,TRBJ2-1
CRATASRSSYNEQFF,TRBV20-1,TRBJ2-1
CSVKRGGNYGYTF,TRBV29-1,TRBJ1-2
CATTGSGGRNEQFF,TRBV12-3/TRBV12-4,TRBJ2-1
CATSDSGGLADTQYF,TRBV24-1,TRBJ2-3
CASSPTRSTDTQYF,TRBV18,TRBJ2-3
CSARDPAGGQVTQYF,TRBV20-1,TRBJ2-3
CASSPVRGPTGELFF,TRBV19,TRBJ2-2
CSASGLAGAPDTQYF,TRBV20-1,TRBJ2-3
CASSAQGLWGTDTQYF,TRBV11-2,TRBJ2-3
CSARGPADTTNYGYTF,TRBV20-1,TRBJ1-2
CASRTGGEEKTQYF,TRBV12-3/TRBV12-4,TRBJ2-3
CASSLGEVRETQYF,TRBV5-1,TRBJ2-5
CASSLGALAFSYEQYF,TRBV5-1,TRBJ2-7
CATSRELTGFEQFF,TRBV15,TRBJ2-1
CASSEQGAGELFF,TRBV5-1,TRBJ2-2
CASSQVGGAIDEQFF,TRBV3-1,TRBJ2-1
CASSTYSSAKNIQYF,TRBV19,TRBJ2-4
CASSRSGTGFTDTQYF,TRBV28,TRBJ2-3
CASSGDRGYNEQFF,TRBV6-1,TRBJ2-1
CASSLVASGSYEQYF,TRBV7-2,TRBJ2-7
CASSLRANEKLFF,TRBV6-1,TRBJ1-4
CASSFNQPQHF,TRBV12-3/TRBV12-4,TRBJ1-5
CASANEGEGGNTIYF,TRBV19,TRBJ1-3
CASSPSPVYGYTF,TRBV7-9,TRBJ1-2
CASSFSGGAGTDTQYF,TRBV28,TRBJ2-3
CASSFSREGEQYF,TRBV7-2,TRBJ2-7
CASSPRGERYNEQFF,TRBV7-3,TRBJ2-1
CASSYEGLAGAGSYNEQFF,TRBV6-5,TRBJ2-1
CASSFVGTDTQYF,TRBV12-3/TRBV12-4,TRBJ2-3
CASSPYKVGTGEKLFF,TRBV4-1,TRBJ1-4
CSVAGAELNYGYTF,TRBV29-1,TRBJ1-2
CASSSRGTTETQYF,TRBV11-2,TRBJ2-5
CASSLRVPTDTQYF,TRBV28,TRBJ2-3
CSVSERLAPSSYNEQFF,TRBV29-1,TRBJ2-1
CASAPGDRGAVRNQPQHF,TRBV6-1,TRBJ1-5
CASSYSIQGGDTQYF,TRBV6-5,TRBJ2-3
CASSLKGSEQYF,TRBV12-3/TRBV12-4,TRBJ2-7
CSARETRFFPEAFF,TRBV20-1,TRBJ1-1
CATSHFYGTSMTFPYF,TRBV24-1,TRBJ2-5